This T cell receptor (beta chain) was found in a study of T-cell reconstitution after alpha-beta-depleted transplantation in children. This CDR3 is built from 14 residues. CDR1 is SSHAT and CDR2 is FNYEAQ in the germline V gene (reference sequence). Preparation of the TCRbeta library used unique molecular identifiers. From the PCR reads, TCRdb called clonotypes with MiXCR, one entry per CDR3 protein. The data hold approximately 420,000 distinct CDR3 sequences, with under 13% observed a single time. Turning to this clonotype: The junction shows a germline mismatch at one end, possibly a read error.

The clonotype originates from a human donor who donated a stem cell graft to a child with acute myeloid leukemia. The gene calls are TRBV7-7 and TRBJ2-1; D tentatively fits TRBD1 or TRBD2 (5 bases each). The sequencing here drew on PBMCs from the stem cell graft donor, taken from the stem cell graft. The CDR3 DNA reads TGTGCTAGCAGCGCAACCGGGACCTTGGGTGAGCAGTTCTTC. Amino acid sequence: CASSATGTLGEQFF.